These T cell receptor beta chains were read from a single sample in a study of beta chain features in type 1 diabetes. Sequencing used immunoSEQ multiplex PCR; TCRdb keeps in-frame clones, though not all of them. Here the sample spans a few hundred thousand clones, around 26% being singletons. Source material: central memory CD4+ T cells from blood. These receptors were collected from a young man in good health. The CDR3 runs from the conserved cysteine through the conserved F or W. A D gene is named only where the DNA matches it firmly. Only part of the rows carry a size: once, few, many, or a class if the clone is expanded.

NA	TRBV29-1	few	TRBJ2-3	CSGGASTDTQYF	TGCAGCGGCGGGGCTAGCACAGATACGCAGTATTTT
TRBD2	TRBV19	many	TRBJ2-5	CASSIFPGTRQETQYF	TGTGCCAGTAGTATCTTCCCCGGGACTAGACAAGAGACCCAGTACTTC
NA	TRBV7-2	few	TRBJ1-1	CASSLGEFNTEAFF	TGTGCCAGCAGCTTAGGGGAATTTAACACTGAAGCTTTCTTT
NA	TRBV6-5	NA	TRBJ1-2	CASSAQVLVNYGYTF	TGTGCCAGCAGTGCACAGGTCCTTGTGAACTATGGCTACACCTTC
NA	TRBV28	NA	TRBJ2-7	CASKGSSYEQYF	TGTGCCAGCAAAGGGAGCTCCTACGAGCAGTACTTC
NA	TRBV18	NA	TRBJ1-2	CASSPGYNYGYTF	TGTGCCAGCTCACCCGGATACAACTATGGCTACACCTTC
TRBD2	TRBV30	NA	TRBJ2-5	CAWRPGGVQETQYF	TGTGCCTGGAGGCCCGGGGGGGTCCAAGAGACCCAGTACTTC
NA	TRBV18	many	TRBJ2-5	CASSSDTFGETQYF	TGTGCCAGCTCCTCTGACACCTTCGGGGAGACCCAGTACTTC
NA	TRBV18	few	TRBJ2-7	CASSPGAAYEQYF	TGTGCCAGCTCACCCGGGGCCGCCTACGAGCAGTACTTC
NA	TRBV29-1	NA	TRBJ2-7	CSVGGLYSYEQYF	TGCAGCGTTGGAGGTCTCTACTCCTACGAGCAGTACTTC
TRBD2	TRBV5-4	many	TRBJ2-1	CASSLETSVLSYNEQFF	TGTGCCAGCAGCTTGGAGACTAGCGTACTCTCCTACAATGAGCAGTTCTTC
TRBD1	TRBV13	NA	TRBJ1-2	CASSPGGQGETF	TGTGCCAGCAGCCCAGGAGGACAGGGGGAGACCTTC
NA	TRBV10-3	many	TRBJ2-4	CASKGTSPEAKNIQYF	TGTGCCAGCAAGGGGACGTCGCCCGAGGCCAAAAACATTCAGTACTTC
NA	TRBV6-1	few	TRBJ1-1	CASSSLLVAFF	TGTGCCAGCAGCTCCTTACTAGTCGCTTTCTTT
NA	TRBV14	NA	TRBJ2-1	CASGLLGSYNEQFF	TGTGCCAGCGGGCTCCTGGGCTCCTACAATGAGCAGTTCTTC
NA	TRBV5-1	many	TRBJ2-1	CASSLAATSWEQFF	TGCGCCAGCAGCTTGGCCGCAACTTCATGGGAGCAGTTCTTC
NA	TRBV6-5	few	TRBJ1-1	CASTIPGGTEAFF	TGTGCCAGCACAATCCCGGGTGGCACTGAAGCTTTCTTT
NA	TRBV21-1	NA	TRBJ2-5	CASSPPQGDPQETQYF	TGTGCCAGCAGCCCTCCACAGGGGGATCCACAAGAGACCCAGTACTTC
TRBD1	TRBV29-1	few	TRBJ1-5	CSVGGDRDNQPQHF	TGCAGCGTTGGAGGGGACAGGGATAATCAGCCCCAGCATTTT
NA	TRBV2	few	TRBJ1-5	CASNPGSSNQPQHF	TGTGCCAGCAATCCGGGTTCAAGCAATCAGCCCCAGCATTTT
TRBD2	TRBV30	NA	TRBJ2-3	CAWSVQRGGLVGTDTQYF	TGTGCCTGGAGTGTCCAGCGGGGGGGCCTTGTGGGCACAGATACGCAGTATTTT
NA	TRBV27	few	TRBJ1-5	CASSPLGGNQPQHF	TGTGCCAGCAGTCCGCTTGGGGGGAATCAGCCCCAGCATTTT
TRBD1	TRBV30	NA	TRBJ1-2	CAWGQGGNGYTF	TGTGCCTGGGGACAGGGCGGCAATGGCTACACCTTC
TRBD2	TRBV6-5	NA	TRBJ2-7	CASKYKAGGLYEQYF	TGTGCCAGCAAATACAAGGCGGGAGGGCTCTACGAGCAGTACTTC
NA	TRBV6-5	few	TRBJ2-3	CASSTLTGGTDTQYF	TGTGCCAGCAGCACTCTTACCGGAGGTACAGATACGCAGTATTTT
NA	TRBV5-6	few	TRBJ2-1	CASSWTESSYNEQFF	TGTGCCAGCAGCTGGACTGAAAGCTCCTACAATGAGCAGTTCTTC
TRBD2	TRBV29-1	NA	TRBJ2-1	CSVGLAGKISSYNEQFF	TGCAGCGTTGGACTAGCGGGAAAAATAAGCTCCTACAATGAGCAGTTCTTC
TRBD2	TRBV28	NA	TRBJ2-3	CASSSPRGGGTDTQYF	TGTGCCAGCAGTTCCCCTCGCGGGGGGGGGACAGATACGCAGTATTTT
NA	TRBV28	few	TRBJ2-5	CASSKQGGTETQYF	TGTGCCAGCAGTAAACAGGGTGGAACCGAGACCCAGTACTTC
NA	TRBV28	few	TRBJ2-1	CASSFEGEQFF	TGTGCCAGCAGTTTTGAAGGTGAGCAGTTCTTC
TRBD1	TRBV7-2	NA	TRBJ2-3	CASSLPDRVNTQYF	TGTGCCAGCAGCTTACCAGACAGGGTAAATACGCAGTATTTT
NA	TRBV10-3	many	TRBJ2-3	CAIGLTDTQYF	TGTGCCATCGGCTTAACAGATACGCAGTATTTT
NA	TRBV30	few	TRBJ1-3	CAWSQARNTIYF	TGTGCCTGGAGCCAGGCTCGAAACACCATATATTTT
TRBD1	TRBV6-5	NA	TRBJ2-7	CASSPGTELYEQYF	TGTGCCAGCAGTCCCGGGACAGAACTTTACGAGCAGTACTTC
NA	TRBV29-1	NA	TRBJ2-7	CSAMKGQAGNEQYF	TGCAGCGCTATGAAGGGGCAGGCCGGCAACGAGCAGTACTTC
TRBD2	TRBV7-2	many	TRBJ2-7	CASSATSGRHEQYF	TGTGCCAGCAGCGCGACTAGCGGGAGGCACGAGCAGTACTTC
TRBD1	TRBV5-1	few	TRBJ2-7	CASSSWDRAQNEQYF	TGCGCCAGCAGCTCCTGGGACAGGGCCCAGAACGAGCAGTACTTC